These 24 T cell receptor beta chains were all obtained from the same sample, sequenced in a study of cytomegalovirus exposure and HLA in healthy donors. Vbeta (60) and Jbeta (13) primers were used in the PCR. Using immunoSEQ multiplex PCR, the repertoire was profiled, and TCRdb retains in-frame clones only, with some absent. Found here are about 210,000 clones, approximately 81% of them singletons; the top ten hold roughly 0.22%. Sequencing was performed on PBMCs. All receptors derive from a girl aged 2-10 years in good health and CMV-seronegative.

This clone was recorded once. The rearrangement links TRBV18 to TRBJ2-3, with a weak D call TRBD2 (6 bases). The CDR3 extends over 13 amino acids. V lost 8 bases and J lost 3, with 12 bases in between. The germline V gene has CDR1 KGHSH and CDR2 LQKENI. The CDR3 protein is CASTELATDTQYF. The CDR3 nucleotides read TGTGCCAGCACCGAACTAGCTACAGATACGCAGTATTTT.

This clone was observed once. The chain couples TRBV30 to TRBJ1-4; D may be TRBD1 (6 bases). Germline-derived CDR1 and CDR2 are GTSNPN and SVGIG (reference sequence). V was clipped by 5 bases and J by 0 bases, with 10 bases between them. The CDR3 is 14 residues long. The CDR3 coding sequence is TGTGCCTGGGCCAGGGGCCCAACTAATGAAAAACTGTTTTTT. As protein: CAWARGPTNEKLFF.

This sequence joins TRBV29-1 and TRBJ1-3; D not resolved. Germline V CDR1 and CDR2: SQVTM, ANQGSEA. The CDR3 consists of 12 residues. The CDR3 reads CILNSGGNTIYF. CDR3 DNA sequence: TGCATCTTAAACTCGGGTGGAAACACCATATATTTT.

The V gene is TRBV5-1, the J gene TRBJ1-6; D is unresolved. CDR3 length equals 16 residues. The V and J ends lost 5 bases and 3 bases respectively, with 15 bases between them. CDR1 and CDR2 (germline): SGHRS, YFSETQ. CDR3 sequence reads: CASRQLEYNYNSPLHF. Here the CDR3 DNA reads TGCGCCAGCAGACAGCTCGAGTATAACTATAATTCACCCCTCCACTTT.

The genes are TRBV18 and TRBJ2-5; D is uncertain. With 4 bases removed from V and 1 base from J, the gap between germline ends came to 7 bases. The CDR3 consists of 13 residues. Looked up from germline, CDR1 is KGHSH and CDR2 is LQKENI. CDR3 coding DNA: TGTGCCAGCTCACTCCTGGCCCAAGAGACCCAGTACTTC. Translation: CASSLLAQETQYF.

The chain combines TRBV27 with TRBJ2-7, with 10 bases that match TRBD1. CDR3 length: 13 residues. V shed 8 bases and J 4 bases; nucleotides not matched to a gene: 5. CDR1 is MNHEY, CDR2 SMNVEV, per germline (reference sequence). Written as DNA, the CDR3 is TGTGCCAGCCGACCGGGACAGGGGTACGAGCAGTACTTC. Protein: CASRPGQGYEQYF.

CDR3: CSAEREQYF. DNA for the CDR3: TGCAGTGCTGAGAGGGAGCAGTACTTC. The rearrangement links TRBV20-1 to TRBJ2-7; D is undetermined. Trimming left V 5 bases short and J 7 bases short, with 6 bases between. The germline V gene has CDR1 DFQATT and CDR2 SNEGSKA (reference sequence). The CDR3 extends over 9 amino acids.

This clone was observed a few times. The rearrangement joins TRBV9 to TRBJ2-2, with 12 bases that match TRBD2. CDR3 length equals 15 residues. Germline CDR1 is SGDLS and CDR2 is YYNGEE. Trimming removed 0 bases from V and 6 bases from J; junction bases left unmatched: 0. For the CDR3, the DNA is TGTGCCAGCAGCGTAGCTAGCGGGGGGGCCGGGGAGCTGTTTTTT. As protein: CASSVASGGAGELFF.

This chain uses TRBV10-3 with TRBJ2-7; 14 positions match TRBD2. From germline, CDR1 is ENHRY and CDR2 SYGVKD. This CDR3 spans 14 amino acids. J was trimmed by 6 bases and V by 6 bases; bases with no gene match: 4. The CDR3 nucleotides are TGTGCCATCAGGGGACTAGCGGGGGTCAGCGAGCAGTACTTC. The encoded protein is CAIRGLAGVSEQYF.

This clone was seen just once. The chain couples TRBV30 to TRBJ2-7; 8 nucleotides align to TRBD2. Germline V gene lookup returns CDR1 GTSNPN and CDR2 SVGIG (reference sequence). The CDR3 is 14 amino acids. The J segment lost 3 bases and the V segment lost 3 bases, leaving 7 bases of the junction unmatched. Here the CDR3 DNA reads TGTGCCTGGAGGCGTAGCGGGGATTTCTACGAGCAGTACTTC. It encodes CAWRRSGDFYEQYF.

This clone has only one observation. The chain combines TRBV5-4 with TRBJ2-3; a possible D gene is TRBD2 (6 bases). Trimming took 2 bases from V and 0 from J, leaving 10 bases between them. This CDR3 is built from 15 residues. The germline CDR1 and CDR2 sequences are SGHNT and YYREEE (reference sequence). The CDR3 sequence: CASSLGGASTDTQYF. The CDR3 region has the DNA TGTGCCAGCAGCTTAGGAGGGGCTAGCACAGATACGCAGTATTTT.

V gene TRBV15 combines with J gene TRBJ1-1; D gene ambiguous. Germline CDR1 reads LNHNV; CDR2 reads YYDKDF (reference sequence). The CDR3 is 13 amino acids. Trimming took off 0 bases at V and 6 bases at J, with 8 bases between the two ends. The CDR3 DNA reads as TGTGCCACCAGCAGAGATTTAGAGGCTGAAGCTTTCTTT. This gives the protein CATSRDLEAEAFF.

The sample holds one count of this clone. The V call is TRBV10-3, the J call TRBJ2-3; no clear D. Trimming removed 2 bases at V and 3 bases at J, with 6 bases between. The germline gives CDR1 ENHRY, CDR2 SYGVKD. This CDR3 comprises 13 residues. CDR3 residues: CAISEEMTDTQYF. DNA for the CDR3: TGTGCCATCAGTGAGGAGATGACAGATACGCAGTATTTT.

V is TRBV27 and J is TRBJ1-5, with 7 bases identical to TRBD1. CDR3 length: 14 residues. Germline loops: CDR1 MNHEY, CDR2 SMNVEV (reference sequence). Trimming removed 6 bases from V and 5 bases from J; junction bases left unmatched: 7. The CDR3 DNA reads TGTGCCAGCAGAAGGGGACAGTCTTATCAGCCCCAGCATTTT. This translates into CASRRGQSYQPQHF.

The CDR3 coding sequence is TGTGCCAGCAGCTTAGGGACAGGGGCGAACACTGAAGCTTTCTTT. This encodes CASSLGTGANTEAFF. The chain recombines TRBV11-2 with TRBJ1-1, with 9 nucleotides matching TRBD1. Per germline, CDR1 SGHAT and CDR2 FQNNGV. This CDR3 spans 15 amino acids. The V gene end was trimmed by 1 base and the J gene end by 1 base; junction bases not matched to a gene: 1.

The DNA for the CDR3 is TGCGCCAGCAGCCCAGGGGGCGCTGGCTATGGCTACACCTTC. Its translation: CASSPGGAGYGYTF. The V call is TRBV5-1, the J call TRBJ1-2; the match to TRBD1 covers 8 bases. CDR3 length equals 14 residues. CDR1 is SGHRS and CDR2 is YFSETQ in the germline V gene. Trimming cost V 4 bases and J 4 bases; bases outside gene matches: 6.

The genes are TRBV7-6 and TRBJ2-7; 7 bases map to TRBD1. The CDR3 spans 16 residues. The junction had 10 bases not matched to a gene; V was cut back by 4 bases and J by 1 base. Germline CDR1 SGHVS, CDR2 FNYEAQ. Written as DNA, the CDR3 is TGTGCCAGCAGCTCCCTGACAGGGAAGGGGTCCTACGAGCAGTACTTC. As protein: CASSSLTGKGSYEQYF.

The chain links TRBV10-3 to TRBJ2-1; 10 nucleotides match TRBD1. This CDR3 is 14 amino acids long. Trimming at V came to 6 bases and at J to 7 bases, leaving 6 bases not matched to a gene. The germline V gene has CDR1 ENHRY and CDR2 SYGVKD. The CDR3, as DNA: TGTGCCATCAGGAAAGGACAGGGGGAGAATGAGCAGTTCTTC. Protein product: CAIRKGQGENEQFF.

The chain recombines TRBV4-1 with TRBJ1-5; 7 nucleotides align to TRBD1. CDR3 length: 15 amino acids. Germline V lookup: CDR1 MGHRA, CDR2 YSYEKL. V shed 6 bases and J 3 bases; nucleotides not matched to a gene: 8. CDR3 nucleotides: TGCGCCAGCAGAAACCGGGACAGCTACAATCAGCCCCAGCATTTT. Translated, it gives CASRNRDSYNQPQHF.

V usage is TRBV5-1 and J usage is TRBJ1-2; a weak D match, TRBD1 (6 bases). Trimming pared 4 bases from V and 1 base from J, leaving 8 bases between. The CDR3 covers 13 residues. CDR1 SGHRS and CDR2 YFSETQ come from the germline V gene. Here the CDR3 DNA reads TGCGCCAGCAGCCGGACAGTTAACTATGGCTACACCTTC. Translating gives CASSRTVNYGYTF.

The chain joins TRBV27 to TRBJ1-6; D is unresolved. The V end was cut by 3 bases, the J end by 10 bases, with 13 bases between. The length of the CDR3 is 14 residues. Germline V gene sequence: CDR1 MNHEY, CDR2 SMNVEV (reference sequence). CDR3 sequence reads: CASSFLSPGSPLHF. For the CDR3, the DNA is TGTGCCAGCAGTTTTTTGTCCCCAGGATCACCCCTCCACTTT.

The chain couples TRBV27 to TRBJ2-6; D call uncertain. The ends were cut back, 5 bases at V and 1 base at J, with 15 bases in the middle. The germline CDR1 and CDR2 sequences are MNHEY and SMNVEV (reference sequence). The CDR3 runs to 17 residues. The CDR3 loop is CASSRIPSRSGANVLTF. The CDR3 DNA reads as TGTGCCAGCAGTCGTATCCCGAGTCGGTCTGGGGCCAACGTCCTGACTTTC.

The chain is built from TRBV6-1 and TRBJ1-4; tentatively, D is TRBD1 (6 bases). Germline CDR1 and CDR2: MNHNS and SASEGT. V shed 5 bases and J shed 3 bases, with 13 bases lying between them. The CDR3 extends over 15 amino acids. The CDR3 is CASSTQGTPNEKLFF. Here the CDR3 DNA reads TGTGCCAGCAGTACACAGGGAACCCCTAATGAAAAACTGTTTTTT.

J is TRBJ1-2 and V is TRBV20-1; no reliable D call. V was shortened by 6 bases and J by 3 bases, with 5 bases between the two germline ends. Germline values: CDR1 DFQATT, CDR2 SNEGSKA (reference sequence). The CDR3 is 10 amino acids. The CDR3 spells CSAAHYGYTF. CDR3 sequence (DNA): TGCAGTGCGGCCCACTATGGCTACACCTTC.